This T cell receptor beta chain emerged from a study of molecular identifiers for immune sequencing clone quantification. Study in general: In replicates, RNA from around 20,000 or 100,000 naive CD8 cells was divided five ways and four parts were sequenced. Study conclusions and caveats: In a background of 950,000 to 1,000,000 naive cells, spiked Jurkat TCR RNA from one cell was reportedly detectable.

Bulk TCR library preparation followed previously described methods with listed TCR primers. TCRdb recomputed calls from the PCR reads with MiXCR, one row per CDR3 protein. This table holds 460,000 or so distinct CDR3 sequences, about 20% found once. Germline CDR1 SGHTA, CDR2 FQGNSA. The length of the CDR3 is 12 residues. V gave up 2 bases and J gave up 6 bases, with 6 bases separating them. Ten or more counts support this clonotype. Its target is unknown. The specimen was naive CD8+ T cells from blood, with Jurkat cell RNA spiked in. This sample's subset: FACS-sorted CD8+CD4-CCR7+CD45RA+ naive T cells. This receptor was obtained from a human donor in good health. Some libraries in this study had Jurkat cell RNA spiked in. V and J are TRBV7-2 and TRBJ2-3, with no clear D. CDR3 loop: CASSLKWDTQYF. In DNA, the CDR3 is TGTGCCAGCAGCTTAAAGTGGGATACGCAGTATTTT.